This T cell receptor beta chain was sequenced in a study of blood T cell repertoires in COVID-19. Across the whole study: The United States, Italy and Spain were the sources of the acute and convalescent COVID-19 samples. PBMCs, B-cell-depleted T cells, or T cells were the source of the cDNA or gDNA that made up the material.

Study processing details: Estimates of nucleated cell counts were drawn from the amplification of reference gene primers. TCRdb's copy holds only in-frame clones and misses some; the assay was immunoSEQ multiplex PCR. The V and J calls and clone size were taken over from that table, and D and trimming were inferred from the DNA. Among 250,000 to 300,000 clones, roughly 86% were seen once, and the ten largest hold about 11%. In Seattle, patients joined the study during active infection and were tracked longitudinally. The CDR3 loop spans 15 amino acids. V lost 7 bases and J 6 bases, leaving 19 bases between the germline ends. Germline lookup yields CDR1 SGHTA and CDR2 FQGNSA.

Sequencing used peripheral blood. The receptor's source is a woman aged 25 to 45 with COVID-19, enrolled during active disease. The chain combines TRBV7-2 with TRBJ2-1, with no clear D. CDR3 coding DNA: TGTGCCAGCACCTCACCGACACAGACCCCCAATGAGCAGTTCTTC. This encodes CASTSPTQTPNEQFF.